This record covers a single T cell receptor (beta chain). The antigen remains undetermined. Its ends do not fully match the called genes, so a read error is possible. This sample is part of a study of cytomegalovirus exposure and HLA in healthy donors. Study summary: There were about 85 million unique TCRs (from HLA-typed donors) in an early data release.

Use of 60 Vbeta and 13 Jbeta primers characterized the PCR. Clones were read by immunoSEQ multiplex PCR, and TCRdb kept only the in-frame ones, dropping some. The data contain about 68,000 clones, around four fifths of them singletons. Study outcomes and limitations: Reported findings show TCR beta sequences accurately forecast HLA-A and HLA-B alleles in most subjects. The study put 150 to 200 TCR beta chains on its list as cytomegalovirus-associated. TCR beta sequences numbering more than 15,000 were associated with HLA alleles at 0.05 false discovery rate in a later analysis.

The sample consisted of PBMCs. The receptor comes from a human donor in good health.

The CDR3 DNA reads TGTGCCAGCAGCCTTACAGGGGGCGTCGACTATGGCTACCCCTTC. This sequence encodes CASSLTGGVDYGYPF. This rearrangement joins TRBV7-2 to TRBJ1-2; the match to TRBD1 covers 9 bases. Germline-derived CDR1 and CDR2 are SGHTA and FQGNSA. The CDR3 consists of 15 residues.